The following is a T cell receptor beta chain sequence with its context. What it binds is unknown. Germline assignment: CDR1 GTSNPN and CDR2 SVGIG (reference sequence). The CDR3 sequence is 14 residues long. V dropped 3 bases and J dropped 1; count of bases not matched to a gene: 1. The record originates from a study of T cell responses to AZD1222 COVID-19 vaccine. Study conclusions and caveats: An increase in Spike-specific TCR breadth and depth was observed after two AZD1222 doses. At study baseline, merely more than 5 AZD1222 recipients were seropositive.

Measured with immunoSEQ multiplex PCR; TCRdb has only the in-frame clones, and not every one. In the table there are about 190,000 clones, 85% to 95% of which are singletons. Sequences were derived from peripheral blood, sampled 28 days after the second dose of the MenACWY control vaccine. The rearrangement uses TRBV30 and TRBJ1-5; TRBD1 aligns across 9 bases. This TCR came from an adult who received the MenACWY meningococcal vaccine as a control. CDR3 sequence reads: CAWRGTGSNQPQHF. CDR3 coding DNA: TGTGCCTGGAGGGGGACAGGGAGCAATCAGCCCCAGCATTTT. The full variable domain, with the rest looked up from reference TRBV30 and TRBJ1-5, is SQTIHQWPATLVQPVGSPLSLECTVEGTSNPNLYWYRQAAGRGLQLLFYSVGIGQISSEVPQNLSASRPQDRQFILSSKKLLLSDSGFYLCAWRGTGSNQPQHFGDGTRLSIL.